Each of the 15 T cell receptor beta chains below was sequenced from the same sample in a study of read filtering for tumor transcriptome and immune sequencing. The library was built from roughly 400 ng RNA with molecular barcoded adaptors for alpha/delta and beta/gamma chains. TCRdb reanalysed the reads using MiXCR and keeps one entry per CDR3 protein. The sample yields over 90,000 distinct CDR3 sequences, 20% to 25% seen once. The sequencing sample was made of a population of CD138-negative cells sorted from bone marrow. The receptor source for this set is a donor aged 40 or older with multiple myeloma.

About this clonotype itself: Sequence at one end of the junction differs from germline and may be a read error. J is TRBJ2-4 and V is TRBV9; 7 nucleotides match TRBD1. The CDR3 totals 14 residues. Germline values: CDR1 SGDLS, CDR2 YYNGEE. CDR3 DNA: TGTGCCAGCAGCGTAGTCCAGGGGGTTGACATTCGGTACTTC. Its translation is CASSVVQGVDIRYF.

This clonotype was detected a few times. The chain couples TRBV6-2 or TRBV6-3 to TRBJ2-3; no firm D call. Trimming left V 2 bases short and J 4 bases short, with 7 bases between. This CDR3 is 13 amino acids long. Germline CDR1 and CDR2: MNHEY and SVGEGT. CDR3 residues: CASSYGRADTQYF. DNA for the CDR3: TGTGCCAGCAGTTACGGAAGGGCAGATACGCAGTATTTT.

As regards this clonotype: Since a much larger clone is just one base distant, this may be a read error. The DNA for the CDR3 is TGTGCCAGCTCCTGGCGGGGCCCCTCCTATGGCTACACCTTC. This translates into CASSWRGPSYGYTF. V gene TRBV5-6 combines with J gene TRBJ1-2; possible D gene TRBD1, 5 bases. Germline V CDR1 and CDR2: SGHDT, YYEEEE. V dropped 7 bases and J dropped 4 bases, with 17 bases sitting between them. The CDR3 consists of 14 residues.

Remarks on this clonotype: At one end, the junction sequence differs from germline, possibly due to a read error. V is TRBV28 and J is TRBJ2-1; D not resolved. This CDR3 has 13 residues. Germline V gene sequence: CDR1 MDHEN, CDR2 SYDVKM. CDR3 bases: TGTGCCAGCAGTTTCATTACCGGGCCGGATCTTCCGTTC. Translating it yields CASSFITGPDLPF.

This clonotype was seen many times. The chain couples TRBV7-9 to TRBJ2-7; 11 bases are a match to TRBD2. The germline V gene encodes CDR1 SEHNR and CDR2 FQNEAQ (reference sequence). V shed 5 bases and J 3 bases; nucleotides not matched to a gene: 6. The CDR3 sequence is 15 residues long. The CDR3 reads CASSPVTSGDYEQYF. The CDR3, as DNA: TGTGCCAGCAGCCCGGTGACTAGCGGGGACTACGAGCAGTACTTC.

Remarks on this clonotype: A much larger clone lies one base from this, so it may be a read error. The chain carries TRBV28 and TRBJ1-1, with 7 positions matching TRBD1. Germline CDR1 reads MDHEN; CDR2 reads SYDVKM. CDR3 length equals 14 residues. CDR3 loop: CASSLDRVNAEAFF. DNA of the CDR3: TGTGCCAGCAGTTTAGACAGGGTGAACGCTGAAGCTTTCTTT.

This clonotype has at least ten counts. The rearrangement joins TRBV12-3 or TRBV12-4 to TRBJ1-1; 7 bases fit TRBD1. Trimming at V came to 7 bases and at J to 5 bases, leaving 10 bases not matched to a gene. The CDR3 spans 14 residues. CDR3 DNA sequence: TGTGCCAGCACCTACGTCAGGGGGGAGACTGAAGCTTTCTTT. Translating it yields CASTYVRGETEAFF.

This clonotype was picked up a small number of times. The V and J genes are TRBV30 and TRBJ1-2; D may be TRBD1 (5 bases). The CDR3 is 15 residues long. Germline V gene lookup returns CDR1 GTSNPN and CDR2 SVGIG (reference sequence). The germline V and J ends were trimmed by 1 base and 4 bases, with 16 bases remaining between them. The CDR3 DNA is TGTGCCTGGAGTGACCCCCGCGGGACGGCCTATGGCTACACCTTC. It translates to CAWSDPRGTAYGYTF.

Points on this clonotype: Possible read error: a much larger clone is one base away. This chain uses TRBV29-1 with TRBJ1-1; 12 bases align to TRBD1. Per germline, CDR1 SQVTM and CDR2 ANQGSEA. This CDR3 spans 15 amino acids. CDR3 nucleotide sequence: TGCAGCGGGACCGGTGGGACAGGGGGCAATATTGGAGCTTCCTTT. Its translation is CSGTGGTGGNIGASF.

This clonotype showed up just once. One end of the junction fails to match germline, which may point to a read error. The chain combines TRBV28 with TRBJ2-2; perhaps TRBD2 as D (5 bases). The CDR3 length is 12 residues. CDR1 is MDHEN and CDR2 is SYDVKM in the germline V gene. The CDR3 reads CASRSGPGEPFF. The CDR3 DNA sequence: TGTGCCAGCAGGAGCGGTCCCGGGGAGCCGTTTTTT.

The V call is TRBV18, the J call TRBJ2-5, with 8 positions matching TRBD2. This CDR3 has 16 residues. After removal of 1 base from V and 4 bases from J, the junction contained 8 bases not matched to a gene. Germline lookup yields CDR1 KGHSH and CDR2 LQKENI. CDR3 amino acids: CASSPRISGVGETQYF. The CDR3, as DNA: TGTGCCAGCTCACCACGTATTAGCGGGGTAGGAGAGACCCAGTACTTC.

This clonotype occurred a few times. The V gene is TRBV12-3 or TRBV12-4, the J gene TRBJ1-4; D is unclear. The ends were cut back, 6 bases at V and 1 base at J, with 0 bases in the middle. The CDR3 spans 11 residues. In DNA, the CDR3 is TGTGCCAGCAGAACTAATGAAAAACTGTTTTTT. Its protein product is CASRTNEKLFF.

Comment on this clonotype: The conserved final phenylalanine or tryptophan is absent from the CDR3, which likely points to a read error. The chain has TRBV5-1 and TRBJ1-1; possible D gene TRBD1, 5 bases. The length of the CDR3 is 17 residues. Trimming shortened V by 1 base and J by 0 bases, and 16 bases separated the two germline ends. Germline values: CDR1 SGHRS, CDR2 YFSETQ. CDR3 DNA sequence: TGCGCCAGCAGCTTGAGTAGGGCAGGGACCATGAACACTGAAGCTTTCCTT. This codes for CASSLSRAGTMNTEAFL.

CDR3 amino acids: CASGRGARNTGELFF. The CDR3 bases are TGTGCCAGCGGCCGTGGGGCGAGGAACACCGGGGAGCTGTTTTTT. The rearrangement joins TRBV7-8 to TRBJ2-2; D perhaps matches TRBD1 (5 bases). Germline V CDR1 and CDR2: SGHVS, FQNEAQ. V was clipped by 8 bases and J by 1 base, with 14 bases between them. The CDR3 length is 15 residues.

This clonotype was detected only a few times. A much larger clone lies one base from this, so it may be a read error. The rearrangement joins TRBV4-1 to TRBJ1-4; 9 bases are a match to TRBD1. Trimming at V came to 8 bases and at J to 4 bases, leaving 5 bases not matched to a gene. This CDR3 region has 14 residues. Germline V gives CDR1 MGHRA, CDR2 YSYEKL. The CDR3 is CASGPGQGNEKLFF. CDR3 DNA: TGCGCCAGCGGCCCGGGACAGGGTAATGAAAAACTGTTTTTT.